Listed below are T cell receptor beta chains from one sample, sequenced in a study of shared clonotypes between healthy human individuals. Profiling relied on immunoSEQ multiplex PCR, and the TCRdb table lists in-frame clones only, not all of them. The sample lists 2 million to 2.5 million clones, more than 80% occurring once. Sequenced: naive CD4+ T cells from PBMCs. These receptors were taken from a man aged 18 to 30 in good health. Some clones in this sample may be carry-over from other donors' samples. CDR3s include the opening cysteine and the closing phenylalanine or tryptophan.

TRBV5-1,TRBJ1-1,CASSSPRGVNTEAFF
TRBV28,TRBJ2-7,CASSETSGVRYEQYF
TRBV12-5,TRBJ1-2,CASGLTGQGGGYTF
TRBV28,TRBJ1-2,CASSLFLDSRGYTF
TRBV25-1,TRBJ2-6,CASSIAGGPGGANVLTF
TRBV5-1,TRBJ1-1,CASSPTGGGTEAFF
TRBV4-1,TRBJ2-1,CASSQVMGLYNEQFF
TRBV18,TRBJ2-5,CASSPPSGETQYF
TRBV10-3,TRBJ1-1,CAISDLQGWTEAFF
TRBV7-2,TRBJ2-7,CASSRYRSYEQYF
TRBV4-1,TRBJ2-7,CASSQPRTGAYEQYF
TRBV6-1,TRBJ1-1,CASSRLGRKNTEAFF
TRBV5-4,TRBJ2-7,CASSGPSGRAHEQYF
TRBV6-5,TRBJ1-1,CASNLGGMNTEAFF
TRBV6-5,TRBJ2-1,CASSYSTGGAPNEQFF
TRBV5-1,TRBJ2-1,CASSEIAGNEQFF
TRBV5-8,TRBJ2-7,CASSLSGTSYEQYF
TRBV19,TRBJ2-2,CASTMDWNTGELFF
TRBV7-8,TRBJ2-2,CASSLGTSGSSGAGELFF
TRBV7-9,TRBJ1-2,CASSSKGYSNYGYTF
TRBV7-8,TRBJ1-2,CASSLGTRVGGYTF
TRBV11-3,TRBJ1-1,CASSPGTGEMNTEAFF
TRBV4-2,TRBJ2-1,CASSQASRGPEDSSYNEQFF
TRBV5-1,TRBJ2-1,CASSLPLAGEYNEQFF
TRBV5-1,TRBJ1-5,CASSLRREDQPQHF
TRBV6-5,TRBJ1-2,CASSYQGQGIYGYTF
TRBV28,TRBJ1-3,CASSLTLNTIYF
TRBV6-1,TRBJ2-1,CASSEAMTSGRNEQFF
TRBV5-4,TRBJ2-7,CASSLVAGETGQYF
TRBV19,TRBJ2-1,CASSTGLAGNNEQFF
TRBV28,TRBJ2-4,CASSFRTMGDIQYF